What follows are 10 T cell receptor beta chains derived from one specimen sequenced in a study of blood T cell repertoires in COVID-19. Sequencing used immunoSEQ multiplex PCR; TCRdb keeps in-frame clones, though not all of them. The repertoire holds 110,000 or so clones, 75% to 80% seen once, with 7.9% in the top ten. What was sequenced was peripheral blood. These receptors were collected from a human donor in a cohort sampled during active COVID-19.

The sample holds a few counts of this clone. The chain combines TRBV10-3 with TRBJ2-7; 9 positions agree with TRBD1. The V segment lost 4 bases and the J segment 4 bases; nucleotides outside the gene matches: 8. Germline assignment: CDR1 ENHRY and CDR2 SYGVKD. CDR3 length equals 15 residues. CDR3 sequence: CAISGWPGQGYEQYF. The CDR3 DNA reads TGTGCCATCAGTGGGTGGCCGGGACAGGGTTACGAGCAGTACTTC.

This clone appeared many times. V is TRBV29-1 and J is TRBJ2-7; 7 bases are shared with TRBD2. CDR3 length: 14 residues. Germline lookup yields CDR1 SQVTM and CDR2 ANQGSEA. Germline trimming cut 4 bases from V and 3 bases from J; bases unmatched to any gene: 9. DNA of the CDR3: TGCAGCGTTGGGGCTCGGGAGGACGGCTACGAGCAGTACTTC. Protein sequence: CSVGAREDGYEQYF.

The J gene is TRBJ2-7, the V gene TRBV3-1 (or the pseudogene TRBV3-2); tentatively, D is TRBD1 (6 bases). The CDR3 totals 15 residues. In germline, CDR1 is LGHDT, CDR2 YNNKEL (reference sequence). Trimming removed 4 bases from V and 6 bases from J, with 19 bases in between. The chain's CDR3 is CASSLQGTFEGEQYF. CDR3 coding DNA: TGTGCCAGCAGCCTCCAGGGGACATTCGAAGGCGAGCAGTACTTC.

The chain links TRBV6-1 to TRBJ1-4; D is perhaps TRBD1 (6 bases). The CDR3 spans 16 residues. Between the trimmed V and J ends, which lost 3 bases and 5 bases, there was a span of 16 bases. Germline V lookup: CDR1 MNHNS, CDR2 SASEGT. The CDR3 DNA reads TGTGCCAGCAGTGATGACGGGGGGCTAACAAATGAAAAACTGTTTTTT. Its translation is CASSDDGGLTNEKLFF.

The chain is built from TRBV5-5 and TRBJ2-7; TRBD1 aligns across 12 bases. J was trimmed by 3 bases and V by 1 base; bases with no gene match: 5. Germline V gene data show CDR1 as SGHKS and CDR2 as YYEKEE (reference sequence). CDR3 size: 16 residues. The chain's CDR3 is CASSLLGQGADYEQYF. The CDR3 bases are TGTGCCAGCAGCTTGCTGGGACAGGGGGCGGACTACGAGCAGTACTTC.

This chain joins TRBV27 and TRBJ2-5, with D unresolved. Germline loops: CDR1 MNHEY, CDR2 SMNVEV (reference sequence). V lost 10 bases, J lost 7 bases, and 19 bases lay in between. The CDR3 has 13 amino acids. The CDR3 sequence is CANPVECRLTQYF. The CDR3 DNA is TGTGCCAACCCCGTAGAGTGCCGGTTGACCCAGTACTTC.

This chain uses TRBV7-9 with TRBJ2-7; 7 nucleotides align to TRBD1. This CDR3 region has 15 residues. The trim removed 1 base at V and 4 bases at J, leaving 7 bases unmatched. The germline CDR1 and CDR2 sequences are SEHNR and FQNEAQ (reference sequence). The CDR3 loop reads CASSLGQGVGYEQYF. For the CDR3, the DNA is TGTGCCAGCAGCTTAGGGCAGGGGGTTGGATACGAGCAGTACTTC.

The chain carries TRBV20-1 and TRBJ2-7; 7 positions agree with TRBD1. Trimming removed 3 bases from V and 3 bases from J; junction bases left unmatched: 11. CDR3 length: 15 residues. CDR1 DFQATT and CDR2 SNEGSKA come from the germline V gene (reference sequence). The CDR3 loop reads CSASDPGQQNYEQYF. The CDR3 DNA is TGCAGTGCTAGTGACCCGGGACAGCAAAACTACGAGCAGTACTTC.

The V and J genes are TRBV12-3 or TRBV12-4 and TRBJ1-5; D remains ambiguous. The ends were cut back, 6 bases at V and 3 bases at J, with 6 bases in the middle. The CDR3 sequence is 12 residues long. The CDR3 sequence: CASRLLNQPQHF. The DNA for the CDR3 is TGTGCCAGCAGACTCCTCAATCAGCCCCAGCATTTT.

This clone showed up just once. The J gene is TRBJ1-1, the V gene TRBV12-3 or TRBV12-4, with D uncertain. Trimming cost V 3 bases and J 8 bases, with 7 bases left between them. The length of the CDR3 is 11 residues. For the CDR3, the DNA is TGTGCCAGCAGTTTTTCCCCGGAAGCTTTCTTT. Amino acids: CASSFSPEAFF.